One and the same sample provided the 19 T cell receptor beta chains below, sequenced in a study of T cells in Graves' hyperthyroidism and ophthalmopathy. Regions amplified from RNA transcripts were the TCR beta CDR3 regions. HTBI primers were used for first-round RT-PCR of the TCR CDR3. TCRdb ran MiXCR on the multiplex PCR reads and lists one entry per CDR3 protein. The sample consists of about 570,000 distinct CDR3 sequences, 46% of them appearing once. Sequencing was done on a sample of peripheral blood or thyroid tissue (not recorded which). The origin of the receptors is an adult woman with Graves' disease, either hyperthyroidism or ophthalmopathy (not recorded which).

Ten or more counts support this clonotype. The chain couples TRBV20-1 to TRBJ2-7, with 7 bases aligning to TRBD2. CDR3 length equals 16 residues. Germline CDR1 DFQATT, CDR2 SNEGSKA (reference sequence). The ends lost 1 base at V and 5 bases at J; junction bases unmatched: 14. The CDR3 nucleotides are TGCAGTGCTAGAGCCTACCGGGACTACTCAGACCACGAGCAGTACTTC. Encoded protein: CSARAYRDYSDHEQYF.

The chain links TRBV11-2 to TRBJ2-7; 16 positions agree with TRBD2. The CDR3 length is 16 residues. With 1 base clipped from V and 6 bases from J, the junction kept 3 bases outside the gene matches. Germline CDR1 reads SGHAT; CDR2 reads FQNNGV. For the CDR3, the DNA is TGTGCCAGCAGCTTAGGGGGACTAGCGGGAGGGACCGAGCAGTACTTC. Translation gives CASSLGGLAGGTEQYF.

A remark on this clonotype: The conserved phenylalanine or tryptophan is not found at the CDR3 terminus, so this likely reflects a read error. The DNA is omitted, as the CDR3 cannot be located on it reliably, and the CDR3 follows TCRdb's listing. The chain carries TRBV19 and TRBJ1-2. Inclusive of both ends, the CDR3 amounts to 12 amino acids. Germline CDR1 and CDR2: LNHDA and SQIVND (reference sequence). The CDR3 reads CASSKRTSGYSY.

The sample holds many counts of this clonotype. V usage is TRBV2 and J usage is TRBJ2-2; D might be TRBD1 (5 bases). The CDR3 loop spans 16 amino acids. The germline V gene encodes CDR1 SNHLY and CDR2 FYNNEI. The V end was cut by 7 bases, the J end by 2 bases, with 17 bases between. The CDR3, as DNA: TGTGCCAGCAACTTTTGGGCAGGGAAAAACACCGGGGAGCTGTTTTTT. This translates into CASNFWAGKNTGELFF.

The sample holds a few counts of this clonotype. The rearrangement links TRBV7-2 to TRBJ2-5; 9 bases agree with TRBD2. V trimming: 4 bases; J trimming: 5 bases; junction bases outside the gene matches: 8. CDR1 and CDR2 (germline): SGHTA, FQGNSA. The CDR3 loop spans 15 amino acids. CDR3 sequence (DNA): TGTGCCAGCAGCTCAACGGGACTAGCTTCGGAGACCCAGTACTTC. Amino acid sequence: CASSSTGLASETQYF.

V usage is TRBV20-1 and J usage is TRBJ1-2; possible D gene TRBD1, 5 bases. Germline V gives CDR1 DFQATT, CDR2 SNEGSKA (reference sequence). CDR3 size: 13 residues. V was trimmed by 4 bases and J by 8 bases, leaving 17 bases between them. The CDR3 loop is CSATHTGTVGYTF. For the CDR3, the DNA is TGCAGTGCTACACACACCGGGACGGTAGGCTACACCTTC.

The V and J genes are TRBV5-8 and TRBJ1-6; 7 bases are shared with TRBD1. The germline V gene has CDR1 SGHTS and CDR2 YDEGEE. CDR3 length equals 14 residues. The ends lost 1 base at V and 8 bases at J; junction bases unmatched: 3. The CDR3, as DNA: TGTGCCAGCAGCTTGCCTACAGGGGATTCACCCCTCCACTTT. It encodes CASSLPTGDSPLHF.

This clonotype showed up just a few times. J is TRBJ2-3 and V is TRBV4-2; the D gene is possibly TRBD2 (5 bases). In germline, CDR1 is LGHNA, CDR2 YNFKEQ. The CDR3 is 14 residues long. V was clipped by 4 bases and J by 2 bases, with 10 bases between them. CDR3 DNA: TGTGCCAGCAGCCCCCGAGGGTCCACAGATACGCAGTATTTT. Translation gives CASSPRGSTDTQYF.

The DNA of the CDR3 is TGCGCCAGCAGCCCACCTCCCCAGGGAGCTTGGAATTCACCCCTCCACTTT. Amino acids: CASSPPPQGAWNSPLHF. The rearrangement uses TRBV4-1 and TRBJ1-6; tentatively, D is TRBD1 (5 bases). Per germline, CDR1 MGHRA and CDR2 YSYEKL. The CDR3 is 17 residues long. V lost 4 bases and J lost 7, with 20 bases in between.

This clonotype was seen repeatedly, ten times or more. The gene calls are TRBV7-9 and TRBJ2-7; D uncertain. Trimming cost V 3 bases and J 6 bases, with 18 bases left between them. The germline V gene encodes CDR1 SEHNR and CDR2 FQNEAQ (reference sequence). This CDR3 region has 15 residues. This chain's CDR3 is CASSLNRIKASEQYF. CDR3 in DNA: TGTGCCAGCAGCTTGAATAGGATCAAAGCCTCCGAGCAGTACTTC.

V gene TRBV7-9 combines with J gene TRBJ1-6, with D unclear. Trimming stripped 2 bases from V and 7 bases from J, with 12 bases between. CDR1 is SEHNR and CDR2 is FQNEAQ in the germline V gene (reference sequence). This CDR3 has 15 residues. CDR3 loop: CASSLPGSQNSPLHF. Written as DNA, the CDR3 is TGTGCCAGCAGCTTACCCGGGAGCCAAAATTCACCCCTCCACTTT.

This clonotype has a count of ten or more. This chain links TRBV2 with TRBJ2-7; TRBD1 agrees at 9 bases. In germline, CDR1 is SNHLY, CDR2 FYNNEI. V lost 6 bases, J lost 5 bases, and 2 bases stayed unmatched. The CDR3 covers 12 residues. The CDR3 coding sequence is TGTGCCAGCAGGGGGGACAGGGACGAGCAGTACTTC. It is translated as CASRGDRDEQYF.

This clonotype was seen at least ten times. The V and J genes are TRBV2 and TRBJ2-5; D is unclear. Germline V gene sequence: CDR1 SNHLY, CDR2 FYNNEI. The V and J ends lost 3 bases and 7 bases respectively, with 15 bases between them. The CDR3 consists of 14 residues. CDR3 amino acids: CASSDSSVYGTQYF. The CDR3 DNA follows: TGTGCCAGCAGTGACTCTTCAGTATATGGGACCCAGTACTTC.

The rearrangement uses TRBV15 and TRBJ1-2, with a tentative D call TRBD1 (6 bases). There are 14 residues in the CDR3. V was pared by 0 bases and J by 12 bases, with 17 bases between. Looked up from germline, CDR1 is LNHNV and CDR2 is YYDKDF (reference sequence). This CDR3 is CATSRDRPGDANTF. The CDR3 bases are TGTGCCACCAGCAGAGATCGGCCAGGGGATGCGAACACCTTC.

The sample holds one count of this clonotype. The CDR3 DNA reads TGTGCCAGCAGTCCAAGGTTTCAGGAGGAGACCCAGCATTTT. Its translation is CASSPRFQEETQHF. The chain carries TRBV7-2 and TRBJ1-5; D remains unclear. The CDR3 contains 14 residues. The germline gives CDR1 SGHTA, CDR2 FQGNSA. Trimming took 6 bases from V and 11 from J, leaving 20 bases between them.

This clonotype has at least ten counts. The CDR3 is CASILAGRGNEQYF. DNA for the CDR3: TGTGCCAGCATTTTAGCGGGGAGGGGGAACGAGCAGTACTTC. The J gene is TRBJ2-7, the V gene TRBV6-5, with 8 bases fitting TRBD2. The CDR3 runs to 14 residues. The V segment lost 7 bases and the J segment 5 bases; nucleotides outside the gene matches: 10. CDR1 and CDR2 (germline): MNHEY, SVGAGI.

V is TRBV7-9 and J is TRBJ2-7; 10 bases are shared with TRBD2. Losses at the gene ends were 4 bases for V and 6 bases for J; bases not matched to a gene: 3. The germline V gene has CDR1 SEHNR and CDR2 FQNEAQ (reference sequence). The CDR3 totals 13 residues. The CDR3 here is CASSSGLAVEQYF. The DNA of the CDR3 is TGTGCCAGCAGCTCCGGACTAGCGGTCGAGCAGTACTTC.

The chain couples TRBV9 to TRBJ2-5; D is uncertain. The CDR3 is 15 amino acids. The V end was cut by 3 bases, the J end by 3 bases, with 15 bases between. The germline gives CDR1 SGDLS, CDR2 YYNGEE. CDR3 region: CASSEFGIREETQYF. The DNA for the CDR3 is TGTGCCAGCAGCGAGTTTGGGATCCGAGAAGAGACCCAGTACTTC. The full variable domain, in which reference TRBV9 and TRBJ2-5 provide the parts outside the CDR3, is DSGVTQTPKHLITATGQRVTLRCSPRSGDLSVYWYQQSLDQGLQFLIQYYNGEERAKGNILERFSAQQFPDLHSELNLSSLELGDSALYFCASSEFGIREETQYFGPGTRLLVL.

J is TRBJ2-5 and V is TRBV14; the D gene is possibly TRBD1 (5 bases). This CDR3 has 17 amino acids. Trimming shortened V by 2 bases and J by 4 bases, and 20 bases separated the two germline ends. Germline V lookup: CDR1 SGHDN, CDR2 FVKESK. CDR3 DNA sequence: TGTGCCAGCAGCCAACATTTACTCATTCCTAGGGGAGAGACCCAGTACTTC. Its translation is CASSQHLLIPRGETQYF.